This T cell receptor (beta chain) was sequenced in a study of Ad26.COV2.S vaccination and SARS-CoV-2 variants. Study summary: Ad26.COV2.S, an intramuscular injection, was given once or twice 56 days apart.

Method: immunoSEQ multiplex PCR; TCRdb's copy keeps in-frame clones and lacks some. This sample has about 250,000 clones, with over 75% found just once. Noted treatment: some 20 received Ad26.COV2.S at low or high dose, single or two shots; 5 received placebo; per-sample allocation not given. Specimens were obtained on day 63 following the first vaccine or placebo injection. The CDR3 consists of 17 residues. Germline CDR1 and CDR2: SGHDT and YYEEEE. The V gene end was trimmed by 1 base and the J gene end by 4 bases; junction bases not matched to a gene: 9. Study results and limitations: A substantial breadth of spike-specific CD8+ and CD4+ T cell responses after vaccination has been reported. Placebo and vaccine recipients had non-spike TCR breadth that was similar.

On this clone itself: The antigen is unknown.

This clonotype was sampled from a person between 18 and 65 years old who received the Ad26.COV2.S COVID-19 vaccine or a placebo. The chain is built from TRBV5-6 and TRBJ2-1; 9 positions agree with TRBD2. Material: peripheral blood, obtained in a trial of Ad26.COV2.S vaccine versus placebo. The CDR3 DNA sequence: TGTGCCAGCAGCTTGCCTCTAGCTAGCGGGGCTTACAATGAGCAGTTCTTC. This encodes CASSLPLASGAYNEQFF.